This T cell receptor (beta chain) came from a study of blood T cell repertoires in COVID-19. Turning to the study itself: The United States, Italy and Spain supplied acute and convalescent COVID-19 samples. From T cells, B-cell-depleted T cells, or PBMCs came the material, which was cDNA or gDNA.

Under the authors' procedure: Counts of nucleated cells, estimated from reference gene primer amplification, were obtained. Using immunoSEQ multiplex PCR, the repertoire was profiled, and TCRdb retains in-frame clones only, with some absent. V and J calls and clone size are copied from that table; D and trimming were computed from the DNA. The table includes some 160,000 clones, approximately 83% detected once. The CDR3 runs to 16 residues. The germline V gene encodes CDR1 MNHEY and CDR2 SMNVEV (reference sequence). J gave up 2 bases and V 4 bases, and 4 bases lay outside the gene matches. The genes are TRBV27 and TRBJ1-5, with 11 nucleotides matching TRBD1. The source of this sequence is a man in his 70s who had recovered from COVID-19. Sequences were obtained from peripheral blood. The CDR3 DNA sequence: TGTGCCAGCAGTTCCGGGACAGGGGGGCGCAATCAGCCCCAGCATTTT. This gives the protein CASSSGTGGRNQPQHF.